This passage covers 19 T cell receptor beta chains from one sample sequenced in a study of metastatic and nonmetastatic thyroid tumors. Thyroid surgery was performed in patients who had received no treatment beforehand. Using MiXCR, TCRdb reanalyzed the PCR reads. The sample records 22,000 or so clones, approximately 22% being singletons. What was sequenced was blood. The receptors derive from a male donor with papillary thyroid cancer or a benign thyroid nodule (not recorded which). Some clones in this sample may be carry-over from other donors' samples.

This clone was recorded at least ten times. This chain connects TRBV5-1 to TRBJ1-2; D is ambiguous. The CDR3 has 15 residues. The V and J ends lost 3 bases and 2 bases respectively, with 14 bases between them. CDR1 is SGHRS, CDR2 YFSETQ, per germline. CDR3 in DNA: TGCGCCAGCAGCTCCACTCCGCAGGAGAACTATGGCTACACCTTC. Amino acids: CASSSTPQENYGYTF.

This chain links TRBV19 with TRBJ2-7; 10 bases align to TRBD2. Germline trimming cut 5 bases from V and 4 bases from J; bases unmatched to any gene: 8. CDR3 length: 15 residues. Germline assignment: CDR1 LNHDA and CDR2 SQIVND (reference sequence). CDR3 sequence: CASSRSSGGSYEQYF. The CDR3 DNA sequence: TGTGCCAGTAGTCGTTCTAGCGGGGGTTCTTACGAGCAGTACTTC.

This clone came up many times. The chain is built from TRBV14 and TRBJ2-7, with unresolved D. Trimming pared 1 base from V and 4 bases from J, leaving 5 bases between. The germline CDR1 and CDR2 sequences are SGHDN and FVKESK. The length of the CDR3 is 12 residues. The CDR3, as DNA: TGTGCCAGCAGCCAAGGAGGTTACGAGCAGTACTTC. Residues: CASSQGGYEQYF.

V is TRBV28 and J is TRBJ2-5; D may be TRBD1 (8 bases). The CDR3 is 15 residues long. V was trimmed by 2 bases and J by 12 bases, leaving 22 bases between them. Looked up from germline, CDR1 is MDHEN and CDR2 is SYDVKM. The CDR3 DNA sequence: TGTGCCAGCAGTTTAACAGGGGGGGGTCAAGAGACAAAGTACTTC. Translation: CASSLTGGGQETKYF.

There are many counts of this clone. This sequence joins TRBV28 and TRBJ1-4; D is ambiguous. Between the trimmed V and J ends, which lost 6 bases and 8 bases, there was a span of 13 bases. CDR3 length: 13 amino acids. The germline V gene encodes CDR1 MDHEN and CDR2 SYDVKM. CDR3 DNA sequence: TGTGCCAGCAGAGACGGAGCCTTAGAAAAACTGTTTTTT. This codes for CASRDGALEKLFF.

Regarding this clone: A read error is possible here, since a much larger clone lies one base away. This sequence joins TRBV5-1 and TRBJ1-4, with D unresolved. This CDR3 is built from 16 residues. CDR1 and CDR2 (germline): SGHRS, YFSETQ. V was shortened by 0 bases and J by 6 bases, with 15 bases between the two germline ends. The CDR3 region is CASSLDPPWVDEKLFF. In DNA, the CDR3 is TGCGCCAGCAGCTTGGATCCGCCCTGGGTGGATGAAAAACTGTTTTTT.

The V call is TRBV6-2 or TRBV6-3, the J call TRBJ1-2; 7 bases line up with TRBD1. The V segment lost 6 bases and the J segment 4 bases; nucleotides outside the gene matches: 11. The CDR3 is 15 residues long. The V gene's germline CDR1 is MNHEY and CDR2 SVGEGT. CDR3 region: CASRFPRQGLYGYTF. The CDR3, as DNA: TGTGCCAGCAGGTTCCCCCGACAGGGCCTCTATGGCTACACCTTC.

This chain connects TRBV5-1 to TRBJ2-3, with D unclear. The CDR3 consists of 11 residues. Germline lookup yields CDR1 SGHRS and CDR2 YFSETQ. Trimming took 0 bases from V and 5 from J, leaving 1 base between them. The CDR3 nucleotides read TGCGCCAGCAGCTTGGGAGATACGCAGTATTTT. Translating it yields CASSLGDTQYF.

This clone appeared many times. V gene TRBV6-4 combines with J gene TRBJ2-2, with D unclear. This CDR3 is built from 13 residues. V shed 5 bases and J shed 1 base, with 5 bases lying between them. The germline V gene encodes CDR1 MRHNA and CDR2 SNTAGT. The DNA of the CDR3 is TGTGCCAGCAGTCCCGAGAACACCGGGGAGCTGTTTTTT. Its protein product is CASSPENTGELFF.

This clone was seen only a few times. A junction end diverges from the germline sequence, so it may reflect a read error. The DNA for the CDR3 is TGTGACAGCAGTTTAAGCAAGGGGGCCTATGGCTACACCTTC. Its translation: CDSSLSKGAYGYTF. The chain joins TRBV28 to TRBJ1-2; 7 bases line up with TRBD1. The CDR3 covers 14 residues. CDR1 is MDHEN and CDR2 is SYDVKM in the germline V gene.

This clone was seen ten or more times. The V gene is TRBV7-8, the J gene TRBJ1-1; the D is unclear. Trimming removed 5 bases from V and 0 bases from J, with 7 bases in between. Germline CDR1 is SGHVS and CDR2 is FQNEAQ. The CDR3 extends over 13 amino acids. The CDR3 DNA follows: TGTGCCAGCAGCCCCGGTTTGAACACTGAAGCTTTCTTT. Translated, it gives CASSPGLNTEAFF.

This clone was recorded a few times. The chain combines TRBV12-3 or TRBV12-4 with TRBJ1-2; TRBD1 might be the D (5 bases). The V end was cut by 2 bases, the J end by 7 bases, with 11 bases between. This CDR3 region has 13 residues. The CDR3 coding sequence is TGTGCCAGCAGTTTACAAGGGGTTGGTGGCTACACCTTC. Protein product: CASSLQGVGGYTF.

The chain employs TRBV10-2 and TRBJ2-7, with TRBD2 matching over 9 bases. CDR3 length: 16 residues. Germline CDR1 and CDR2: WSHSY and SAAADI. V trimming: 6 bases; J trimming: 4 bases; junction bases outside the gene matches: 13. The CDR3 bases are TGCGCCAGCAGCCCCAGGACTAGCGTGGGGGTGTACGAGCAGTACTTC. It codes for CASSPRTSVGVYEQYF.

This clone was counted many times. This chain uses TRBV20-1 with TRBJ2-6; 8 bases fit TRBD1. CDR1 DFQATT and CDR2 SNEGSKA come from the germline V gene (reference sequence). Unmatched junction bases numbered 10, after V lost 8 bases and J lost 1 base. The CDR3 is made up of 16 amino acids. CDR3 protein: CSIGQGAISGANVLTF. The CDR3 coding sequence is TGCAGTATCGGGCAGGGGGCGATTTCTGGGGCCAACGTCCTGACTTTC.

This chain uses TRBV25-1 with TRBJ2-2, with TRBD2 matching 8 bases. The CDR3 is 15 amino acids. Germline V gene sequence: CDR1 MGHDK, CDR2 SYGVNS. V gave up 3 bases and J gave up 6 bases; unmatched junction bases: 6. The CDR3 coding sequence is TGTGCCAGCAGTGAGATCGAGCGGGAGCCCGGGGAGCTGTTTTTT. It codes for CASSEIEREPGELFF.

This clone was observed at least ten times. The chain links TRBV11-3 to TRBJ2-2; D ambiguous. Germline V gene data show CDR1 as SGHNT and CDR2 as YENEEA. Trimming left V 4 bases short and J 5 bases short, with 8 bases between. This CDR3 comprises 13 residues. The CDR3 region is CASSYLRTGELFF. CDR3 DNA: TGTGCCAGCAGCTACCTCAGGACCGGGGAGCTGTTTTTT.

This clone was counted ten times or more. Written as DNA, the CDR3 is TGTGCCAGCTTTGGGACAGCGAAAGTGGGAACTGAAGCTTTCTTT. Translated, it gives CASFGTAKVGTEAFF. This chain joins TRBV7-9 and TRBJ1-1; 7 nucleotides align to TRBD1. The CDR3 consists of 15 residues. J lost 5 bases, V lost 8 bases, and 14 bases had no gene match. CDR1 and CDR2 from the germline V gene are SEHNR and FQNEAQ (reference sequence).

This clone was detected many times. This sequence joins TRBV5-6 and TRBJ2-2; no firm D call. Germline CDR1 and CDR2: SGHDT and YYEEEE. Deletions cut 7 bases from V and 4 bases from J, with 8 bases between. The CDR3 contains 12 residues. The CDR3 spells CASAPLTGELFF. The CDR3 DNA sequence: TGTGCCAGCGCCCCGCTCACCGGGGAGCTGTTTTTT. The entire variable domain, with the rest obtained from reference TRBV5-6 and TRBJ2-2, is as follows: DAGVTQSPTHLIKTRGQQVTLRCSPKSGHDTVSWYQQALGQGPQFIFQYYEEEERQRGNFPDRFSGHQFPNYSSELNVNALLLGDSALYLCASAPLTGELFFGEGSRLTVL.

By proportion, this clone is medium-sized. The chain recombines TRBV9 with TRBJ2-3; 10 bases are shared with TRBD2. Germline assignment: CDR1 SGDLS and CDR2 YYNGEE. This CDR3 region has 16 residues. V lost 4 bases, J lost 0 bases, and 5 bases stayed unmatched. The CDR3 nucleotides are TGTGCCAGCAGCTCTACTAGCGGGACAAGCACAGATACGCAGTATTTT. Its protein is CASSSTSGTSTDTQYF.